This T cell receptor (beta chain) was observed in a study of cytomegalovirus exposure and HLA in healthy donors. Broader study findings: Roughly even sequencing depth across donors was the assumption behind the presence/absence analyses. In a later analysis, a missense DCLRE1C variant was linked to TCR beta V- and J-gene trimming.

This clone was seen a few times. What it binds is not known. V was shortened by 6 bases and J by 1 base, with 9 bases between the two germline ends. Germline V gene lookup returns CDR1 SNHLY and CDR2 FYNNEI. The CDR3 is 14 residues long. 13 Jbeta primers and 60 Vbeta primers were used for the PCR. Assay used: immunoSEQ multiplex PCR; TCRdb lists only in-frame clones, some missing. The sample records roughly 100,000 clones, 74% being singletons. The sequencing sample was made of PBMCs. The receptor comes from a middle-aged man in good health and CMV-seropositive. V usage is TRBV2 and J usage is TRBJ2-2; D may be TRBD1 (5 bases). In DNA form, the CDR3 reads TGTGCCAGCAGACGACAGATGAACACCGGGGAGCTGTTTTTT. Translation: CASRRQMNTGELFF.